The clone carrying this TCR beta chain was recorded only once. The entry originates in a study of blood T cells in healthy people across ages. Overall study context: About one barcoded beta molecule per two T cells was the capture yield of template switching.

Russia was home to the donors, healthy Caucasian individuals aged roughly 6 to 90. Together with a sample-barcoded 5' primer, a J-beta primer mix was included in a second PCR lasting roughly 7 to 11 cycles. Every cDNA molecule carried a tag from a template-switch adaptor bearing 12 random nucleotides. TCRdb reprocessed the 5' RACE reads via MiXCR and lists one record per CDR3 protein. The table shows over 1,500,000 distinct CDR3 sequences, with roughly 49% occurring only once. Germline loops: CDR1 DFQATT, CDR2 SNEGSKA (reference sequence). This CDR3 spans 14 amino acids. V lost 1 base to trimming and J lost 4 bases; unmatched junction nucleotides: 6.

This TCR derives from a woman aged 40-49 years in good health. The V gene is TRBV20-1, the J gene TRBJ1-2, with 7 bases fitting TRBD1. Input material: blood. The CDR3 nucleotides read TGCAGTGCTAGAGGGGGGACAGATTTCTATGGCTACACCTTC. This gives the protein CSARGGTDFYGYTF.